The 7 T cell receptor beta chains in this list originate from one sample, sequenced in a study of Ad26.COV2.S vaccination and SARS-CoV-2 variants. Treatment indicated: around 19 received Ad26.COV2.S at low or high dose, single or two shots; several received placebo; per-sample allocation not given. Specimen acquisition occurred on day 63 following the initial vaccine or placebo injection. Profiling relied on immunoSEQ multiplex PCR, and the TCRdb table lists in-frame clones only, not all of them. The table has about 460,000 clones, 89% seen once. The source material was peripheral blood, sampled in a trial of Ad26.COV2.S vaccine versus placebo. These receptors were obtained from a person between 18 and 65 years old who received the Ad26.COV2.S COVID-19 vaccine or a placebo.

The CDR3 DNA reads TGTGCCAGCAGCTTAGCACGGCAGGGGGCTAGGGCTTTCTTT. This gives the protein CASSLARQGARAFF. The V and J genes are TRBV7-9 and TRBJ1-1, with TRBD1 matching over 8 bases. The V gene end was trimmed by 0 bases and the J gene end by 11 bases; junction bases not matched to a gene: 8. CDR1 is SEHNR, CDR2 FQNEAQ, per germline (reference sequence). This CDR3 is built from 14 residues.

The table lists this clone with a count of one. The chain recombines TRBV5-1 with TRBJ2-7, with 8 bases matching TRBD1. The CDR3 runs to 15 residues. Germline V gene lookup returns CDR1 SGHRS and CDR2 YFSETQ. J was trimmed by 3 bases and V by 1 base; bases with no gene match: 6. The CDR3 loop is CASSLWSGQGYEQYF. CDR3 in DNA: TGCGCCAGCAGCTTGTGGTCTGGACAGGGCTACGAGCAGTACTTC.

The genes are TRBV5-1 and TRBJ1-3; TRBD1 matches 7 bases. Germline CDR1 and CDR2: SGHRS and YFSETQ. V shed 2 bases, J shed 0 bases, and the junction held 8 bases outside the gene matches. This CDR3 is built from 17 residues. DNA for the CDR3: TGCGCCAGCAGCTTAAGGGGGCCCGAATTCTCTGGAAACACCATATATTTT. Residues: CASSLRGPEFSGNTIYF.

CDR3 in amino acids: CASSLSGQGSYEQYF. Written as DNA, the CDR3 is TGTGCCAGCAGTTTATCGGGGCAGGGCTCCTACGAGCAGTACTTC. The genes are TRBV27 and TRBJ2-7, with D tentatively TRBD1 (5 bases). Per the germline V gene, CDR1 is MNHEY and CDR2 is SMNVEV (reference sequence). Trimming pared 0 bases from V and 0 bases from J, leaving 9 bases between. The CDR3 has 15 amino acids.

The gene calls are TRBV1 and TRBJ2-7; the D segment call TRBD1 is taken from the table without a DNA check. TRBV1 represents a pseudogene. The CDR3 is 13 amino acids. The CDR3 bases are TGCACCAGCACCTCCCCCACATCAGACGAGCAGTACTTC. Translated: CTSTSPTSDEQYF.

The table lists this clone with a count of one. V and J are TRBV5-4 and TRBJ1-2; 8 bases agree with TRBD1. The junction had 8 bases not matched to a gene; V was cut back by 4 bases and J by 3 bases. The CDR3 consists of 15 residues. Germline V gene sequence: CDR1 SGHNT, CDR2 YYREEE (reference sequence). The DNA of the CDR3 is TGTGCCAGCAGCCTGGGACAGGCGAATTACTATGGCTACACCTTC. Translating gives CASSLGQANYYGYTF.

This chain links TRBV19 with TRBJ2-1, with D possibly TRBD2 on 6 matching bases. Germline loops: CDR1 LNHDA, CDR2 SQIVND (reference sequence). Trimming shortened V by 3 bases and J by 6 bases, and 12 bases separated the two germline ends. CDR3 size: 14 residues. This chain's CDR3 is CASSMWRAVNEQFF. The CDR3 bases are TGTGCCAGTAGTATGTGGAGGGCGGTCAATGAGCAGTTCTTC.